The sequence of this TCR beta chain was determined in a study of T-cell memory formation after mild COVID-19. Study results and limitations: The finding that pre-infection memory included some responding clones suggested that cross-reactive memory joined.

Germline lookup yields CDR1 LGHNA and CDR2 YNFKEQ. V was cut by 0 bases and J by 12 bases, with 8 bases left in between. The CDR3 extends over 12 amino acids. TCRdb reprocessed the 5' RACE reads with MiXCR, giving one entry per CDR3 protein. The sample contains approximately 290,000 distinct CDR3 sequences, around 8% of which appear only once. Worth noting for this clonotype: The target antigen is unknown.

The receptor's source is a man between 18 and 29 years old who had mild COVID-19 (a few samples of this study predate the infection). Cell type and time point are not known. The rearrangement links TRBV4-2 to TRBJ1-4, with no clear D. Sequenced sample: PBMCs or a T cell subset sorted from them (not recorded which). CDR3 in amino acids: CASSQDGRELFF. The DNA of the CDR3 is TGTGCCAGCAGCCAAGATGGGCGGGAACTGTTTTTT.